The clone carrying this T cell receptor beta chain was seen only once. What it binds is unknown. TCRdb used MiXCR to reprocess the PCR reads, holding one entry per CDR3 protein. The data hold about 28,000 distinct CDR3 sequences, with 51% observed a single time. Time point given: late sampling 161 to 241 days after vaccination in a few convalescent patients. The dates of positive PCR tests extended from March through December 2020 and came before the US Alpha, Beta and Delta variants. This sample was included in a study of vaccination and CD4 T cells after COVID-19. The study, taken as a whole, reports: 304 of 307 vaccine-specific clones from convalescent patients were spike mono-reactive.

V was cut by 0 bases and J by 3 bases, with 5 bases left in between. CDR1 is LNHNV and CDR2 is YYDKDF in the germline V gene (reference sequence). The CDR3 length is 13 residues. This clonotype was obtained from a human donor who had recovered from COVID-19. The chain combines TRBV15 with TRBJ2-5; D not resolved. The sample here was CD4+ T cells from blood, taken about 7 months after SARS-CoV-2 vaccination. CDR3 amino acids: CATSRDREETQYF. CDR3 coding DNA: TGTGCCACCAGCAGAGATCGAGAAGAGACCCAGTACTTC. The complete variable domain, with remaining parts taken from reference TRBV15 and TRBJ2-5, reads DAMVIQNPRYQVTQFGKPVTLSCSQTLNHNVMYWYQQKSSQAPKLLFHYYDKDFNNEADTPDNFQSRRPNTSFCFLDIRSPGLGDTAMYLCATSRDREETQYFGPGTRLLVL.